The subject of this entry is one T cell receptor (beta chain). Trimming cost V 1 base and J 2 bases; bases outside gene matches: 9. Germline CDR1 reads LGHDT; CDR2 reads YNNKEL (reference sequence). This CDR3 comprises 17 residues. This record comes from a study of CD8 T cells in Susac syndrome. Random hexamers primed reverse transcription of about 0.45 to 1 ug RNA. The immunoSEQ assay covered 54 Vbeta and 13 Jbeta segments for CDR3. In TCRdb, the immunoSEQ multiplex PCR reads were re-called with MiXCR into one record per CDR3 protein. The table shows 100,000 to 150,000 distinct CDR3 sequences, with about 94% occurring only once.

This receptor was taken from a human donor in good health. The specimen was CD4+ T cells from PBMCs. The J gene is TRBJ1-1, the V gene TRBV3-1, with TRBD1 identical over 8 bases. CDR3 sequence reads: CASSQGRRGLLNTEAFF. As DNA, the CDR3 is TGTGCCAGCAGCCAAGGGCGCAGGGGGCTTTTAAACACTGAAGCTTTCTTT.